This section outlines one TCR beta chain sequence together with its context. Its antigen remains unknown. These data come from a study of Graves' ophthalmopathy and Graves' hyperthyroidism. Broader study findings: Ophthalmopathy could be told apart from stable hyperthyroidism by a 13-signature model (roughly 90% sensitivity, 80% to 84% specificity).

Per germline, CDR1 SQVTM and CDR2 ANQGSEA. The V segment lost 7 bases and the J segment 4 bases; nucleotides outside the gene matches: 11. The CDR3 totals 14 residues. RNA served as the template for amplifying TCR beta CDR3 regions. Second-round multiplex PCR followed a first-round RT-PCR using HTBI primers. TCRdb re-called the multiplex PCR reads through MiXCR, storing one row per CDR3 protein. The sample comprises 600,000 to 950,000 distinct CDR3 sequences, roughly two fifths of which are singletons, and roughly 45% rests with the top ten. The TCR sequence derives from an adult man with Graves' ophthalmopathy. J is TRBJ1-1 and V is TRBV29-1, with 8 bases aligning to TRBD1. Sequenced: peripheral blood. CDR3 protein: CSAVTGVIGTEAFF. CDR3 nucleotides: TGCAGCGCTGTGACAGGGGTGATCGGCACTGAAGCTTTCTTT.